The 18 T cell receptor beta chains in this list originate from one sample, sequenced in a study of T cells after posttransplantation cyclophosphamide. Generated by immunoSEQ multiplex PCR, the TCRdb table keeps only in-frame clones and is missing some. The data hold fewer than 25,000 clones, with 86% observed a single time. Specimen: PBMCs. The receptors come from an older woman with a blood cancer, CMV-positive, and with a related stem cell donor.

V and J are TRBV5-1 and TRBJ2-3, with TRBD1 matching over 7 bases. Trimming removed 5 bases from V and 6 bases from J; junction bases left unmatched: 6. The CDR3 covers 13 residues. Germline V lookup: CDR1 SGHRS, CDR2 YFSETQ. The CDR3 region is CASREQGRDTQYF. The DNA of the CDR3 is TGCGCCAGCAGGGAACAGGGGCGGGATACGCAGTATTTT.

CDR3 sequence (DNA): TGTGCCAGCAGTTACTCGGGACTATCCTACAATGAGCAGTTCTTC. Its translation: CASSYSGLSYNEQFF. V gene TRBV6-5 combines with J gene TRBJ2-1; 7 nucleotides match TRBD2. With 0 bases clipped from V and 1 base from J, the junction kept 0 bases outside the gene matches. The length of the CDR3 is 15 residues. Germline V gene lookup returns CDR1 MNHEY and CDR2 SVGAGI.

This clone came up a few times. V is TRBV9 and J is TRBJ2-7, with TRBD2 matching over 11 bases. This CDR3 is built from 16 residues. V was clipped by 0 bases and J by 8 bases; unmatched bases: 10. Looked up from germline, CDR1 is SGDLS and CDR2 is YYNGEE. The CDR3 is CASSVVPRSGRAKQYF. The CDR3 DNA sequence: TGTGCCAGCAGCGTAGTCCCTCGTAGCGGGAGGGCCAAGCAGTACTTC.

V gene TRBV7-9 combines with J gene TRBJ1-4, with D possibly TRBD1 on 5 matching bases. This CDR3 is built from 19 residues. V was clipped by 6 bases and J by 5 bases, with 28 bases between them. Germline V lookup: CDR1 SEHNR, CDR2 FQNEAQ (reference sequence). CDR3 coding DNA: TGTGCCAGCAGTAAGGTGGGCCAGGGATTACCTTATGAGAATGAAAAACTGTTTTTT. It codes for CASSKVGQGLPYENEKLFF.

The CDR3 DNA reads as TGTGCCAGCAGTTCCAGGGGCTATGGCTACACCTTC. Protein product: CASSSRGYGYTF. This chain uses TRBV27 with TRBJ1-2, with D possibly being TRBD1 (6 bases). In germline, CDR1 is MNHEY, CDR2 SMNVEV (reference sequence). The CDR3 is 12 amino acids. Trimming removed 4 bases from V and 4 bases from J, with 7 bases in between.

The V call is TRBV10-3, the J call TRBJ1-1; 10 bases match TRBD1. Germline values: CDR1 ENHRY, CDR2 SYGVKD. J lost 7 bases, V lost 6 bases, and 5 bases had no gene match. The CDR3 has 13 residues. The CDR3 here is CAIRTGGGVEAFF. CDR3 coding DNA: TGTGCCATCAGGACAGGGGGCGGTGTTGAAGCTTTCTTT.

The chain joins TRBV2 to TRBJ2-2; 9 bases are a match to TRBD2. The CDR3 consists of 16 residues. The germline V gene encodes CDR1 SNHLY and CDR2 FYNNEI. V shed 4 bases, J shed 2 bases, and the junction held 5 bases outside the gene matches. The DNA of the CDR3 is TGTGCCAGCAGTGCCCGACTAGCGGAAAACACCGGGGAGCTGTTTTTT. It specifies CASSARLAENTGELFF.

This rearrangement joins TRBV9 to TRBJ1-4, with D perhaps matching TRBD1 (6 bases). Trimming took off 4 bases at V and 0 bases at J, with 13 bases between the two ends. The germline gives CDR1 SGDLS, CDR2 YYNGEE. The CDR3 length is 16 residues. The CDR3 region is CASSLNTGPTNEKLFF. The CDR3 DNA reads TGTGCCAGCAGCCTGAATACAGGGCCAACTAATGAAAAACTGTTTTTT.

CDR3 region: CASSPLGQLNTEAFF. The CDR3 nucleotides are TGTGCCAGTAGTCCCCTGGGACAGCTGAACACTGAAGCTTTCTTT. The chain links TRBV19 to TRBJ1-1; 7 bases map to TRBD1. V trimming: 5 bases; J trimming: 0 bases; junction bases outside the gene matches: 6. Germline CDR1 LNHDA, CDR2 SQIVND (reference sequence). This CDR3 is 15 amino acids long.

This chain joins TRBV4-2 and TRBJ2-5; TRBD1 is a possible D gene (5 bases). The CDR3 loop spans 16 amino acids. Trimming took 0 bases from V and 1 from J, leaving 12 bases between them. Germline V gene sequence: CDR1 LGHNA, CDR2 YNFKEQ. The DNA of the CDR3 is TGTGCCAGCAGCCAAGATCTGCCAGGGCGCCAAGAGACCCAGTACTTC. Translated: CASSQDLPGRQETQYF.

CDR3 amino acids: CASSLESSGGFSYTF. In DNA form, the CDR3 reads TGCGCCAGCAGCTTGGAGTCTTCAGGGGGCTTTAGCTACACCTTC. The rearrangement uses TRBV5-1 and TRBJ1-2; 8 nucleotides line up with TRBD1. Germline CDR1 and CDR2: SGHRS and YFSETQ. The CDR3 runs 15 residues. After removal of 0 bases from V and 9 bases from J, the junction contained 10 bases not matched to a gene.

The rearrangement uses TRBV6-4 and TRBJ2-2; D is ambiguous. CDR1 MRHNA and CDR2 SNTAGT come from the germline V gene. CDR3 length: 13 amino acids. Trimming stripped 2 bases from V and 3 bases from J, with 4 bases between. As DNA, the CDR3 is TGTGCCAGCAGTGACCAGTACACCGGGGAGCTGTTTTTT. Residues: CASSDQYTGELFF.

There are a few counts of this clone. The CDR3 nucleotides are TGTGCCATCAGCTCGACAGGGAAAACAACTGAAGCTTTCTTT. It codes for CAISSTGKTTEAFF. This chain uses TRBV10-3 with TRBJ1-1; 7 bases are a match to TRBD1. This CDR3 comprises 14 residues. From germline, CDR1 is ENHRY and CDR2 SYGVKD. V shed 6 bases, J shed 5 bases, and the junction held 9 bases outside the gene matches.

This chain links TRBV5-1 with TRBJ2-5; 16 bases align to TRBD2. V shed 4 bases and J 3 bases; nucleotides not matched to a gene: 12. In germline, CDR1 is SGHRS, CDR2 YFSETQ. The CDR3 extends over 19 amino acids. In nucleotides, the CDR3 is TGCGCCAGCAGCCCATCCCGGGGACTAGCGGGAGGGCCAGAAGAGACCCAGTACTTC. Translating it yields CASSPSRGLAGGPEETQYF.

The chain employs TRBV2 and TRBJ2-5; perhaps TRBD1 as D (6 bases). CDR1 and CDR2 (germline): SNHLY, FYNNEI. Trimming cost V 7 bases and J 5 bases, with 11 bases left between them. CDR3 length: 12 residues. The DNA of the CDR3 is TGTGCCAGCACGCAGGGGCCGGAGACCCAGTACTTC. This encodes CASTQGPETQYF.

This sequence joins TRBV4-1 and TRBJ2-5; D perhaps matches TRBD2 (6 bases). Germline V gene data show CDR1 as MGHRA and CDR2 as YSYEKL. CDR3 size: 13 residues. Trimming cost V 4 bases and J 1 base, with 7 bases left between them. As DNA, the CDR3 is TGCGCCAGCAGCCTAGCGGTCCAAGAGACCCAGTACTTC. As protein: CASSLAVQETQYF.

This chain uses TRBV6-5 with TRBJ2-7; 9 positions match TRBD1. J was trimmed by 5 bases and V by 2 bases; bases with no gene match: 4. Germline CDR1 MNHEY, CDR2 SVGAGI. The CDR3 length is 14 residues. DNA of the CDR3: TGTGCCAGCAGTTACGGGACAGGGTCCGACGAGCAGTACTTC. This gives the protein CASSYGTGSDEQYF.

The chain uses TRBV20-1 and TRBJ2-7; possibly TRBD1 for D (5 bases). Looked up from germline, CDR1 is DFQATT and CDR2 is SNEGSKA (reference sequence). V dropped 7 bases and J dropped 5 bases, with 12 bases sitting between them. The CDR3 is 11 residues long. Here the CDR3 reads CSVTQGNEQYF. In DNA, the CDR3 is TGCAGTGTTACTCAGGGTAACGAGCAGTACTTC.